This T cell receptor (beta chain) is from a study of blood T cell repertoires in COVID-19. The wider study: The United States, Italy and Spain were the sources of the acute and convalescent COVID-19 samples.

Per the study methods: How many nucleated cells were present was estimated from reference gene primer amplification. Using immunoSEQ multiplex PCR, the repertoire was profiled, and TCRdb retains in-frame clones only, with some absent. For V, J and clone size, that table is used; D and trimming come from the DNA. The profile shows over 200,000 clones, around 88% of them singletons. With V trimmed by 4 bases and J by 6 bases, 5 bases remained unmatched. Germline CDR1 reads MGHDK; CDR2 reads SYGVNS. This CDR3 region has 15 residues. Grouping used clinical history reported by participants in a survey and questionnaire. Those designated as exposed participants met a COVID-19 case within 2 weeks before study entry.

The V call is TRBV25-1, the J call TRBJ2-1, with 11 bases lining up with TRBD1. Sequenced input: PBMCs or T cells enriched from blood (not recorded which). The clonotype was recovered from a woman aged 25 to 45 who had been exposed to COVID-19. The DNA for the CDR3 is TGTGCCAGCAGTGCAGGACAGGGGGCGGTCAATGAGCAGTTCTTC. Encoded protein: CASSAGQGAVNEQFF.